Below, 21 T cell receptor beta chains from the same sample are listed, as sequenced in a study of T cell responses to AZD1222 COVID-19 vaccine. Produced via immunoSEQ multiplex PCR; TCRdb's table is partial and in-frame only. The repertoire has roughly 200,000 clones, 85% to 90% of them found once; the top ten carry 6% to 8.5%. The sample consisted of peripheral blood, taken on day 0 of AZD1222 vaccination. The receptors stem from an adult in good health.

The CDR3 protein is CASSPWTGREQYF. The CDR3, as DNA: TGTGCCAGCAGCCCCTGGACAGGGAGAGAGCAGTACTTC. This chain links TRBV9 with TRBJ2-7; 8 positions match TRBD1. The V segment lost 4 bases and the J segment 7 bases; nucleotides outside the gene matches: 7. Per germline, CDR1 SGDLS and CDR2 YYNGEE. The CDR3 runs to 13 residues.

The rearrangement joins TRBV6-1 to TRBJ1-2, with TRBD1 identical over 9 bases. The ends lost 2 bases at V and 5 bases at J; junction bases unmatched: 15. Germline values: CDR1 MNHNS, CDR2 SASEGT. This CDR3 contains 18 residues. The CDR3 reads CASSEKQSGQGLIYGYTF. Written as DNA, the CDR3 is TGTGCCAGCAGTGAAAAACAGTCGGGACAGGGATTAATTTATGGCTACACCTTC.

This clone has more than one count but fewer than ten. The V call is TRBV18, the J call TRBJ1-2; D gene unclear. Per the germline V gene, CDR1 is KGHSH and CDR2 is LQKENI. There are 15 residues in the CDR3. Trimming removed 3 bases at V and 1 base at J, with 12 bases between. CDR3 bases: TGTGCCAGCTCACCGGAGGTCTCCCGTAACTATGGCTACACCTTC. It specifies CASSPEVSRNYGYTF.

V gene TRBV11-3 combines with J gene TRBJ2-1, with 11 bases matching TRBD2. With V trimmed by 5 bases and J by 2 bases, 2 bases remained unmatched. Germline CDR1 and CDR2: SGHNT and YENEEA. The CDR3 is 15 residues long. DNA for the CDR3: TGTGCCAGCAGCCTTAGCGGGGGGGCCTACAATGAGCAGTTCTTC. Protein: CASSLSGGAYNEQFF.

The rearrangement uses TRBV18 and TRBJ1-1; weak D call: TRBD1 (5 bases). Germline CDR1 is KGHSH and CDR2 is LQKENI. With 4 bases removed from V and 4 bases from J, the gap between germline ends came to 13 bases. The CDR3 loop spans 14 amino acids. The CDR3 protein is CASSRGDPITEAFF. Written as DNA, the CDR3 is TGTGCCAGCTCACGAGGGGATCCGATCACTGAAGCTTTCTTT.

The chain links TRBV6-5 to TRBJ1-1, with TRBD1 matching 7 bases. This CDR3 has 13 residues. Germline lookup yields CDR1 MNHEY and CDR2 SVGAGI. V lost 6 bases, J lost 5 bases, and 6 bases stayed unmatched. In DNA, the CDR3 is TGTGCCAGCAGCGGGACCAGGGGGACTGAAGCTTTCTTT. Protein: CASSGTRGTEAFF.

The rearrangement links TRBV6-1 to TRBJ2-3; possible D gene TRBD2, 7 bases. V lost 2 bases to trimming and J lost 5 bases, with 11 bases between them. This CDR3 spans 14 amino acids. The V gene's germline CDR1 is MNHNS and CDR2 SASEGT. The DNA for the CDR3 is TGTGCCAGCAGTGAACGGGGGGCGGGAGATACGCAGTATTTT. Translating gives CASSERGAGDTQYF.

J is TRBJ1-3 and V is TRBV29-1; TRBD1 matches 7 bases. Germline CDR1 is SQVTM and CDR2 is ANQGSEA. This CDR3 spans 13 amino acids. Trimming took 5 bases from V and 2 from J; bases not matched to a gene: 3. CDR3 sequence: CSVTGAAGNTIYF. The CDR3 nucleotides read TGCAGCGTTACAGGGGCTGCTGGAAACACCATATATTTT.

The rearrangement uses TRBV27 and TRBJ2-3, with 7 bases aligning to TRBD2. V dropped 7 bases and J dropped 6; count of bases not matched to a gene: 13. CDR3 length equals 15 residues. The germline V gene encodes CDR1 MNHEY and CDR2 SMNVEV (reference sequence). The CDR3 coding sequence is TGTGCCAGCAATACCCAGCGGGGCCAGAGGGATACGCAGTATTTT. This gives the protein CASNTQRGQRDTQYF.

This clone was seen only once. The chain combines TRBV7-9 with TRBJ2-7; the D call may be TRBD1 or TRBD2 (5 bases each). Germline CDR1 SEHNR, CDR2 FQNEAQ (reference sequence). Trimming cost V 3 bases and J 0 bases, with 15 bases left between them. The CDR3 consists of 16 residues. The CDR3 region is CASSLATGTYSYEQYF. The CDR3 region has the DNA TGTGCCAGCAGCTTGGCCACCGGGACGTACTCCTACGAGCAGTACTTC.

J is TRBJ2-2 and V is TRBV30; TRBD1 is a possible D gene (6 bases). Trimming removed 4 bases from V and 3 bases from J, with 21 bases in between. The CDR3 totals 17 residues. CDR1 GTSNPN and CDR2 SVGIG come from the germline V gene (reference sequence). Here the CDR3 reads CAWTPGHRVDYTGELFF. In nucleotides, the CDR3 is TGTGCCTGGACCCCCGGACACAGGGTAGATTACACCGGGGAGCTGTTTTTT.

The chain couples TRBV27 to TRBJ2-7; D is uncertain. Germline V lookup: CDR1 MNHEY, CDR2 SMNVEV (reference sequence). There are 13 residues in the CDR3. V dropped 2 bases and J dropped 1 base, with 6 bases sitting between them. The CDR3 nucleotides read TGTGCCAGCAGTTTAAGATGGTCCTACGAGCAGTACTTC. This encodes CASSLRWSYEQYF.

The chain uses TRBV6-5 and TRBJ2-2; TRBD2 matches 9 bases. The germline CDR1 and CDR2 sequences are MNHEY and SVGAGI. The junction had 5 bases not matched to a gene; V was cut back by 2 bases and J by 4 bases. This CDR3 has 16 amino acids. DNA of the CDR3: TGTGCCAGCAGTTACCCCAGCGGGGGGTCCACCGGGGAGCTGTTTTTT. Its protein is CASSYPSGGSTGELFF.

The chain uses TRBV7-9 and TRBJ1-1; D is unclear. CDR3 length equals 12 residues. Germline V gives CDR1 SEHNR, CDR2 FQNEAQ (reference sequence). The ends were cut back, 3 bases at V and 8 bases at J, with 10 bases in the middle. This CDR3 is CASSLGFLEAFF. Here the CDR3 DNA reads TGTGCCAGCAGCTTGGGCTTTCTCGAAGCTTTCTTT. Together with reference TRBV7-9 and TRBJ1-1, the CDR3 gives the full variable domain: DTGVSQNPRHKITKRGQNVTFRCDPISEHNRLYWYRQTLGQGPEFLTYFQNEAQLEKSRLLSDRFSAERPKGSFSTLEIQRTEQGDSAMYLCASSLGFLEAFFGQGTRLTVV.

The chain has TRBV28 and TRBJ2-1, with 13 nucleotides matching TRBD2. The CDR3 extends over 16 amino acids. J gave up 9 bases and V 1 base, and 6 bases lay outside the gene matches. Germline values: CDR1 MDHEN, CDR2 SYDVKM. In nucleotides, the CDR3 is TGTGCCAGCAGTTTATCACTAGCGGGGGGGCCGAGTGAGCAGTTCTTC. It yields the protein CASSLSLAGGPSEQFF.

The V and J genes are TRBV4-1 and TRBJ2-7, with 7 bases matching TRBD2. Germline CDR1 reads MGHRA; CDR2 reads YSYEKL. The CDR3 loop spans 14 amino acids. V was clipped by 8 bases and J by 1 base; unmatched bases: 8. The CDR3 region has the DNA TGCGCCAGCTCAAAGGTAGCGGGTTCCTACGAGCAGTACTTC. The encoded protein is CASSKVAGSYEQYF.

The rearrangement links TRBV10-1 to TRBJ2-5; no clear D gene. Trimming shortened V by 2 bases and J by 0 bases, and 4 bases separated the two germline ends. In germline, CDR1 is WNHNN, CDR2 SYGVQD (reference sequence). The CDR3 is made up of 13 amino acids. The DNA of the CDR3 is TGCGCCAGCAGTGAGACCAACCAAGAGACCCAGTACTTC. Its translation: CASSETNQETQYF.

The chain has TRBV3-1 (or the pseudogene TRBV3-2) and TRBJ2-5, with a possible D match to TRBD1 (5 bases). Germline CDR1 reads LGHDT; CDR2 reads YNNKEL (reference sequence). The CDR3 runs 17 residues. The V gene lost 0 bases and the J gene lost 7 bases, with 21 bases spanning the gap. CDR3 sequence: CASSQDLVRAQAGTQYF. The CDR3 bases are TGTGCCAGCAGCCAAGATTTGGTCAGGGCACAAGCAGGGACCCAGTACTTC.

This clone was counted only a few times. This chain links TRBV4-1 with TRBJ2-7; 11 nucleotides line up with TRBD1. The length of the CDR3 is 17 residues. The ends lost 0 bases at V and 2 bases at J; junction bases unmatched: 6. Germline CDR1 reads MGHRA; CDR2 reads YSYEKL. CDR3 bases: TGCGCCAGCAGCCAAGATGGTGGGACAGGGGGAACCTACGAGCAGTACTTC. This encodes CASSQDGGTGGTYEQYF.

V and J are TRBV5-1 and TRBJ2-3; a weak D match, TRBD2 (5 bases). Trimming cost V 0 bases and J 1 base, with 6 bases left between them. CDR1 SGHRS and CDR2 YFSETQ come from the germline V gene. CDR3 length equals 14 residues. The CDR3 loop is CASSLGSGTDTQYF. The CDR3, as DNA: TGCGCCAGCAGCTTGGGTAGCGGCACAGATACGCAGTATTTT.

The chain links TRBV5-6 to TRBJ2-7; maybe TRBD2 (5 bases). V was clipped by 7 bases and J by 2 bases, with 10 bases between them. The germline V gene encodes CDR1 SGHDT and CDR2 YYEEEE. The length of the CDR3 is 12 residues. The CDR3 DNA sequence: TGTGCCAGCGAGGGCCGAACCTACGAGCAGTACTTC. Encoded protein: CASEGRTYEQYF.